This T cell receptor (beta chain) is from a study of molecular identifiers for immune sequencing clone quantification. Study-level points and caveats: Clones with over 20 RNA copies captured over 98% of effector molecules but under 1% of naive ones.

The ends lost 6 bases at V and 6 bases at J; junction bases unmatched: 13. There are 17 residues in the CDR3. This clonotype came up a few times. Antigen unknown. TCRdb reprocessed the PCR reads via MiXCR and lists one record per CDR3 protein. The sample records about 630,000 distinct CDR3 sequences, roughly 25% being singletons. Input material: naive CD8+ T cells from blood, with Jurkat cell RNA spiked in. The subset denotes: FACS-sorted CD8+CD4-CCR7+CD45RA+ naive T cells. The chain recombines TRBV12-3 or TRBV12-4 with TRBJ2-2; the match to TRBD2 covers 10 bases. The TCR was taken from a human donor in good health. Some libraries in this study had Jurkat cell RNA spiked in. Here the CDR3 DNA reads TGTGCCAGCAGCGCTCCAGGGGTAGCGGGGGGAGCCGGGGAGCTGTTTTTT. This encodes CASSAPGVAGGAGELFF.